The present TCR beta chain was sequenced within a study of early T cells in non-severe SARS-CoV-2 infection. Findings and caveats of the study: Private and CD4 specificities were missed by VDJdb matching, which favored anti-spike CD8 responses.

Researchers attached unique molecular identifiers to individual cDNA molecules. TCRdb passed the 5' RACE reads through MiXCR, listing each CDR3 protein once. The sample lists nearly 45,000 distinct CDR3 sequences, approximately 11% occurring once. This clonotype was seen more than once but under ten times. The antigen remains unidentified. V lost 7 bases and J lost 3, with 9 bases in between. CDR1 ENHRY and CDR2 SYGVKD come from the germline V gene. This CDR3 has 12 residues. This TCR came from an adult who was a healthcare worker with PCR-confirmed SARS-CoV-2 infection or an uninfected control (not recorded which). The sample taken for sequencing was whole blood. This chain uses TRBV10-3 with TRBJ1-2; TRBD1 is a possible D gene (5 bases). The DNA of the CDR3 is TGTGCCATCAATGAAGGGGACTATGGCTACACCTTC. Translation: CAINEGDYGYTF.